Listed below are T cell receptor beta chains from one sample, sequenced in a study of T cell responses to AZD1222 COVID-19 vaccine. Clones were sequenced by immunoSEQ multiplex PCR, and TCRdb holds only the in-frame ones, with some missing. The sample shows around 100,000 clones, 91% of them seen only once. Source: peripheral blood, taken on day 0 of AZD1222 vaccination. The receptors here all came from an adult in good health. The CDR3 runs from the conserved cysteine through the conserved F or W. A D gene is named only where the DNA matches it firmly.

DNA	CDR3	D	J	V
TGTGCCACCCCTCCGCCTAACCAGGGGGGAGGCTACACCTTC	CATPPPNQGGGYTF	TRBD1	TRBJ1-2	TRBV28
TGTGCCAGCGCCAACAGGGTATGGGAGCTGTTTTTT	CASANRVWELFF	NA	TRBJ2-2	TRBV2
TGTGCCAGCAGTTTATCGGGCCTTTCCGTCAATGAGCAGTTCTTC	CASSLSGLSVNEQFF	NA	TRBJ2-1	TRBV28
TGTGCCAGCAGCCCCCGGACCGGGGAGCTGTTTTTT	CASSPRTGELFF	NA	TRBJ2-2	TRBV7-6
TGCGCCAGCAGCTTCCAGGGGGCGCGAGAGACCCAGTACTTC	CASSFQGARETQYF	TRBD1	TRBJ2-5	TRBV5-1
TGTGCCAGCAGCTCGGTAGTGGCTAGCGGGAGGAGCGATGAGCAGTTCTTC	CASSSVVASGRSDEQFF	TRBD2	TRBJ2-1	TRBV7-2
TGTGCCAGCAGCGTAGCGGGACAGGGGATGGAGACCCAGTACTTC	CASSVAGQGMETQYF	TRBD1	TRBJ2-5	TRBV9
TGTGCCAGCAGCGAAACGGGACTAGCTAAGAGTGAGCAGTTCTTC	CASSETGLAKSEQFF	TRBD2	TRBJ2-1	TRBV28
TGTGCCAGCAGCTTAGTAGGTAGCTCCTACGAGCAGTACTTC	CASSLVGSSYEQYF	NA	TRBJ2-7	TRBV7-2
TGCGCCAGCAGACCAAGACAGGGATCTTATGAAGCTTTCTTT	CASRPRQGSYEAFF	TRBD1	TRBJ1-1	TRBV5-1
TGTGCCAGAGCCATTTTAGGGGGTAGCGGGAGTATCACAGATACGCAGTATTTT	CARAILGGSGSITDTQYF	TRBD2	TRBJ2-3	TRBV6-4
TGTGCCAGCAGCTACGGACAGTCCACGGGGGAAGCTTTCTTT	CASSYGQSTGEAFF	NA	TRBJ1-1	TRBV2
TGTGCCAGCAGTTACGGACTGAACTACGAGCAGTACTTC	CASSYGLNYEQYF	NA	TRBJ2-7	TRBV12-3/TRBV12-4
TGCGCCAGCAGTGAGTCTGGAGCGGGAGGGGGCGGTGAGCAGTTCTTC	CASSESGAGGGGEQFF	TRBD2	TRBJ2-1	TRBV10-1
TGCGCCAGCAGCTTGGTTTCGCGAGATACGCAGTATTTT	CASSLVSRDTQYF	NA	TRBJ2-3	TRBV5-1
TGTGCCATCAGTGAGGCAAGGATCGCCTACGAGCAGTACTTC	CAISEARIAYEQYF	NA	TRBJ2-7	TRBV10-3
TGTGCCAGCTCACCATCTACAGGAGAGAATTCACCCCTCCACTTT	CASSPSTGENSPLHF	NA	TRBJ1-6	TRBV18